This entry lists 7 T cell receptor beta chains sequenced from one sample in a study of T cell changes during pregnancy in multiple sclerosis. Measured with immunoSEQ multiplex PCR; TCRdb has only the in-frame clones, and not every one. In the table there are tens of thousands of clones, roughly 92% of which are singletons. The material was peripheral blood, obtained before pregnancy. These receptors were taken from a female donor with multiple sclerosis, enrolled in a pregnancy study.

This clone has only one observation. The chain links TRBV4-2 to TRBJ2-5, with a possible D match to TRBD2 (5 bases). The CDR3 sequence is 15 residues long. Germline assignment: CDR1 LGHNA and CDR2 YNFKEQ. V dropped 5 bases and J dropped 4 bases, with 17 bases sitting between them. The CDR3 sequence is CASSSSSGGRETQYF. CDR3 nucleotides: TGTGCCAGCAGCTCAAGTTCTGGCGGGCGAGAGACCCAGTACTTC.

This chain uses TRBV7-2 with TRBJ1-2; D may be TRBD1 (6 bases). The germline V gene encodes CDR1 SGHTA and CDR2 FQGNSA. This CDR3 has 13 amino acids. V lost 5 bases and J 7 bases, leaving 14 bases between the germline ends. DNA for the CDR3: TGTGCCAGCAGCCAAAGGAAGGGGGTTGGCTACACCTTC. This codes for CASSQRKGVGYTF.

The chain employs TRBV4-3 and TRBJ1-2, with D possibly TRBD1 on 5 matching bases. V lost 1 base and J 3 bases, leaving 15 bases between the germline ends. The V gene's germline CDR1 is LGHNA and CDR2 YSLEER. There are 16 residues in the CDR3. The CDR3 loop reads CASSQATTTVDYGYTF. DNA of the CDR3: TGCGCCAGCAGCCAAGCCACCACGACAGTCGACTATGGCTACACCTTC.

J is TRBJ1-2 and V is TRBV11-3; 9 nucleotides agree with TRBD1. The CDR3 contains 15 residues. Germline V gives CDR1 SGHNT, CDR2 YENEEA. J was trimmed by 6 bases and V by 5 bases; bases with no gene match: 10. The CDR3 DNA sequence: TGTGCCAGCAGCATGGGACAGGGCGAGTTTGATGGCTACACCTTC. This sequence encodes CASSMGQGEFDGYTF.

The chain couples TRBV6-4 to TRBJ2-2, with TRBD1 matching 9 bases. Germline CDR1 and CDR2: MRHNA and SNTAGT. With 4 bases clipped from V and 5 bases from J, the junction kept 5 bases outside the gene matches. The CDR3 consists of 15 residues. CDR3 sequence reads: CASSAQTGGTGELFF. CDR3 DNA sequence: TGTGCCAGCAGTGCCCAGACAGGGGGGACCGGGGAGCTGTTTTTT.

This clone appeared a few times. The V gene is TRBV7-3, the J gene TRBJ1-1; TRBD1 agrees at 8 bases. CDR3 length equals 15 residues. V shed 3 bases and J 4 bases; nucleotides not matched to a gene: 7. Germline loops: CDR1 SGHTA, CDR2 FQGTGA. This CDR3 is CASSLTKQGGTEAFF. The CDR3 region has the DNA TGTGCCAGCAGCTTGACAAAACAGGGGGGCACTGAAGCTTTCTTT. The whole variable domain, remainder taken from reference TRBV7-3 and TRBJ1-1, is GAGVSQTPSNKVTEKGKYVELRCDPISGHTALYWYRQSLGQGPEFLIYFQGTGAADDSGLPNDRFFAVRPEGSVSTLKIQRTERGDSAVYLCASSLTKQGGTEAFFGQGTRLTVV.

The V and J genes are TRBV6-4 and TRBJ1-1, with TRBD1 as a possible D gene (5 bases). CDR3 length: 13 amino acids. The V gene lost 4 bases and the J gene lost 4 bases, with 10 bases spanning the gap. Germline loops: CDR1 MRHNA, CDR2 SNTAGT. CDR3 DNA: TGTGCCAGCAGTGCAGGGTACGGCACTGAAGCTTTCTTT. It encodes CASSAGYGTEAFF.